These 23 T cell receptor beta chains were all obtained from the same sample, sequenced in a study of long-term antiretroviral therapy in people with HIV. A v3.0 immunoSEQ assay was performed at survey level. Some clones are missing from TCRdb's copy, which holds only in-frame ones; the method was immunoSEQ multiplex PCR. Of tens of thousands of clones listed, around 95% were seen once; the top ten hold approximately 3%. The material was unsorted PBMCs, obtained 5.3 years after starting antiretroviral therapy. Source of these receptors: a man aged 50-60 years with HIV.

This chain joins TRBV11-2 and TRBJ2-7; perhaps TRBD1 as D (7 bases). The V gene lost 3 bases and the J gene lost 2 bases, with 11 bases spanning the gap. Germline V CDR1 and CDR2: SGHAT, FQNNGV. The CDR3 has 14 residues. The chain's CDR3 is CASSLAGGTYEQYF. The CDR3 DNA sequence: TGTGCCAGCAGCTTGGCAGGGGGGACCTACGAGCAGTACTTC.

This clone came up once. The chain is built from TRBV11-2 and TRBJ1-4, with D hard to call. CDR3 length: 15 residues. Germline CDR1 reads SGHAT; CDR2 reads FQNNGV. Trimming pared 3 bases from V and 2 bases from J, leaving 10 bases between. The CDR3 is CASSFGVVTNEKLFF. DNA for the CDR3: TGTGCCAGCAGCTTCGGGGTAGTCACTAATGAAAAACTGTTTTTT.

CDR3 amino acids: CASSSDGLGELFF. The CDR3 DNA reads TGCGCCAGCAGCTCTGACGGACTCGGGGAGCTGTTTTTT. The chain links TRBV5-1 to TRBJ2-2; D is possibly TRBD2 (5 bases). The CDR3 has 13 amino acids. Germline assignment: CDR1 SGHRS and CDR2 YFSETQ. Trimming pared 3 bases from V and 7 bases from J, leaving 10 bases between.

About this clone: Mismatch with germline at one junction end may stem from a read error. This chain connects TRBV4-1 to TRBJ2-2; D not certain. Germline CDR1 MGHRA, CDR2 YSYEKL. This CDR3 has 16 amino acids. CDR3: CASSQVSTKKSGELFF. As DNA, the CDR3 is TGCGCCAGCAGTCAAGTTTCGACGAAGAAGTCCGGGGAGCTGTTTTTT.

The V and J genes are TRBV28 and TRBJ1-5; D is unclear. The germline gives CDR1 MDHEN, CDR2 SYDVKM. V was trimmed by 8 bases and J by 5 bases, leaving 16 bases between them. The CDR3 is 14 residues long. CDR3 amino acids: CASSEQNGYQPQHF. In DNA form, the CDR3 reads TGTGCCAGCTCGGAACAGAATGGGTATCAGCCCCAGCATTTT. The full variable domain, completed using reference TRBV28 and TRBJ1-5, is DVKVTQSSRYLVKRTGEKVFLECVQDMDHENMFWYRQDPGLGLRLIYFSYDVKMKEKGDIPEGYSVSREKKERFSLILESASTNQTSMYLCASSEQNGYQPQHFGDGTRLSIL.

The CDR3 region is CASSLGGGTSEQFF. CDR3 in DNA: TGTGCCAGCAGCTTAGGAGGGGGGACAAGTGAGCAGTTCTTC. This chain joins TRBV7-9 and TRBJ2-1; D could derive from TRBD1 or TRBD2 (6 bases each). Germline V gene lookup returns CDR1 SEHNR and CDR2 FQNEAQ (reference sequence). The ends were cut back, 1 base at V and 9 bases at J, with 13 bases in the middle. The CDR3 has 14 residues.

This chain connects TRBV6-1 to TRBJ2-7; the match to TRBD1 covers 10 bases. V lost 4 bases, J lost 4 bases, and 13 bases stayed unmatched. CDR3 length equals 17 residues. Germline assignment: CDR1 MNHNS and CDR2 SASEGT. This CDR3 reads CASSVVIPGQGTYEQYF. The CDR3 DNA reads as TGTGCCAGCAGTGTCGTAATTCCGGGACAGGGGACTTACGAGCAGTACTTC.

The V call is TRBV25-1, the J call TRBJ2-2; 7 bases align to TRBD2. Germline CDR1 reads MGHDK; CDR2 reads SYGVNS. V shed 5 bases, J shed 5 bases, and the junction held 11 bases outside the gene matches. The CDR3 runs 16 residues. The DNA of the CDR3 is TGTGCCAGCAGTCCCCCTCGGGGAGGGGTAACCGGGGAGCTGTTTTTT. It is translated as CASSPPRGGVTGELFF.

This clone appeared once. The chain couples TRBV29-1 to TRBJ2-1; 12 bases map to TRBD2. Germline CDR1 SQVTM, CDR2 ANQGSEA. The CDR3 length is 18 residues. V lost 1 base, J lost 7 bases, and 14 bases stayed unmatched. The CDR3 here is CSVEGLAGGNLGVNEQFF. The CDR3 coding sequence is TGCAGCGTTGAAGGGCTAGCGGGGGGGAACTTGGGGGTTAATGAGCAGTTCTTC.

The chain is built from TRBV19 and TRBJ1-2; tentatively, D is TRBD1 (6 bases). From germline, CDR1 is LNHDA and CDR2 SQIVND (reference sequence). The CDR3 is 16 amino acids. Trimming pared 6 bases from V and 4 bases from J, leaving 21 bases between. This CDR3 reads CASSSPPGQRLYGYTF. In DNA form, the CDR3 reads TGTGCCAGTAGCTCCCCGCCCGGACAGCGACTCTATGGCTACACCTTC.

The CDR3 DNA reads as TGTGCCTGGAGGCTCGGGCATGGAGAAAAACTGTTTTTT. It translates to CAWRLGHGEKLFF. The V call is TRBV30, the J call TRBJ1-4, with no clear D. CDR1 and CDR2 (germline): GTSNPN, SVGIG (reference sequence). Trimming removed 3 bases from V and 8 bases from J, with 13 bases in between. The CDR3 consists of 13 residues.

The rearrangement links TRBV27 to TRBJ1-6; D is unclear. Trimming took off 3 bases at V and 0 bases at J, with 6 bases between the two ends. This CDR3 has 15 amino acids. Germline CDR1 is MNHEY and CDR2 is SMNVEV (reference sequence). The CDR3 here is CASSFESSYNSPLHF. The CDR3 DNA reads TGTGCCAGCAGTTTCGAAAGCTCCTATAATTCACCCCTCCACTTT.

The chain's CDR3 is CASSQDLFSGGATDTQYF. The CDR3 DNA reads TGCGCCAGCAGCCAAGACCTCTTCAGCGGGGGGGCCACAGATACGCAGTATTTT. The chain couples TRBV4-3 to TRBJ2-3; the match to TRBD2 covers 10 bases. There are 18 residues in the CDR3. Germline CDR1 LGHNA, CDR2 YSLEER. The trim removed 0 bases at V and 2 bases at J, leaving 8 bases unmatched.

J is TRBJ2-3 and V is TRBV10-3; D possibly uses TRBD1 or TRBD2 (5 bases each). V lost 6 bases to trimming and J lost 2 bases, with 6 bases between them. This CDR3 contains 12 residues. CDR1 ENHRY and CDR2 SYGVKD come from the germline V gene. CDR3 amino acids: CAIRGPTDTQYF. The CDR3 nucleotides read TGTGCCATCAGGGGACCCACAGATACGCAGTATTTT.

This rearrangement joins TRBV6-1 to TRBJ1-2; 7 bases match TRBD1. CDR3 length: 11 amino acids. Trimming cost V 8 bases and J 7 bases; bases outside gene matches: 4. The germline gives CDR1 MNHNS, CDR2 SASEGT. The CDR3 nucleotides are TGTGCCAGCCTACAGGGGCTTGGCTACACCTTC. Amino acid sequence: CASLQGLGYTF.

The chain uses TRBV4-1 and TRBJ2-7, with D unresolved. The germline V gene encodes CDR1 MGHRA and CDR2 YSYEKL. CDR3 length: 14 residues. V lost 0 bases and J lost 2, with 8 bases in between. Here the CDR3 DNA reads TGCGCCAGCAGCCAAGAAAGCATAACCTACGAGCAGTACTTC. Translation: CASSQESITYEQYF.

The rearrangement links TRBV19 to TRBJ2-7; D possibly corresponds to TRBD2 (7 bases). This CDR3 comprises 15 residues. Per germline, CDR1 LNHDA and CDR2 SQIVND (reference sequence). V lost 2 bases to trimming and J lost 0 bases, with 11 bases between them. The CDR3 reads CASSIKGGASYEQYF. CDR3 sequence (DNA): TGTGCCAGTAGTATAAAAGGGGGGGCCTCCTACGAGCAGTACTTC.

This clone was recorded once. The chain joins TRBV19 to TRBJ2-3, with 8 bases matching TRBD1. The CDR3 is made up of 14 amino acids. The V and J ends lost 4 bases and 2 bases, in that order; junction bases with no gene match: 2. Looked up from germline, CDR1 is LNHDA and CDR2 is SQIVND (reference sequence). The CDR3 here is CASSKDRATDTQYF. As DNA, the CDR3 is TGTGCCAGTAGTAAGGACAGGGCCACAGATACGCAGTATTTT.

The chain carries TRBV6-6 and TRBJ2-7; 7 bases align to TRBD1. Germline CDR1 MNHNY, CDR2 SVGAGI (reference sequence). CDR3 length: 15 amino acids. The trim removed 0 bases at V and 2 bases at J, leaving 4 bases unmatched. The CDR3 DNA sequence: TGTGCCAGCAGTTACTCGTGGGACAGTCCCTACGAGCAGTACTTC. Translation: CASSYSWDSPYEQYF.

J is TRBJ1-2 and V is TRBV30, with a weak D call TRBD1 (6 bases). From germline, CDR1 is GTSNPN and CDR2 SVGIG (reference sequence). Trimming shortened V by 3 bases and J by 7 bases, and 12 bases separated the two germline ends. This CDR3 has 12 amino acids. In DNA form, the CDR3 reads TGTGCCTGGAGCGAAGGGACAAGTGGCTACACCTTC. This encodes CAWSEGTSGYTF. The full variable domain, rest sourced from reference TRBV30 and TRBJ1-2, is SQTIHQWPATLVQPVGSPLSLECTVEGTSNPNLYWYRQAAGRGLQLLFYSVGIGQISSEVPQNLSASRPQDRQFILSSKKLLLSDSGFYLCAWSEGTSGYTFGSGTRLTVV.

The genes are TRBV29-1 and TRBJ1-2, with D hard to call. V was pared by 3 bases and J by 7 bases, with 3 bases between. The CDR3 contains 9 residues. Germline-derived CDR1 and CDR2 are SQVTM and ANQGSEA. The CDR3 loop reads CSVDSGYTF. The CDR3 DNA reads TGCAGCGTTGATTCTGGCTACACCTTC.

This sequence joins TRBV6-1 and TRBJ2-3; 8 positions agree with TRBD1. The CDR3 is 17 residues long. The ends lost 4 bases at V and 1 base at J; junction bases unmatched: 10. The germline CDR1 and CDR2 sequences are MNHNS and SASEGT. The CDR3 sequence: CASSGQGTPSRTDTQYF. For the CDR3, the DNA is TGTGCCAGCAGTGGACAGGGGACACCCTCCCGCACAGATACGCAGTATTTT.

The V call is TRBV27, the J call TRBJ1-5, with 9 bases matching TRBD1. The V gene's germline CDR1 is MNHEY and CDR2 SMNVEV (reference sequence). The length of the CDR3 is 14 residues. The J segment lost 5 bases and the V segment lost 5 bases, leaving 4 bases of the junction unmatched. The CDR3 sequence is CASSGTGLYQPQHF. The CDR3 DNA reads TGTGCCAGCAGTGGGACAGGGCTTTATCAGCCCCAGCATTTT.